The 10 T cell receptor beta chains below were found in one sample sequenced in a study of CD8+ T cells in alopecia areata. Following RNA extraction, reverse transcription yielded cDNA that acted as the sequencing template. Using immunoSEQ multiplex PCR, the repertoire was profiled, and TCRdb retains in-frame clones only, with some absent. This sample has approximately 90,000 clones, with around 71% found just once. This sample's treatment: oral pan-JAK inhibitor, 5-10 mg twice daily. The material was CD8+ T cells sorted from blood, obtained at week 44, from a patient treated with tofacitinib. These receptors came from a human donor with alopecia areata.

The rearrangement links TRBV5-1 to TRBJ1-2, with TRBD1 matching over 8 bases. From germline, CDR1 is SGHRS and CDR2 YFSETQ. The CDR3 is made up of 14 amino acids. V lost 4 bases and J lost 2; bases outside the gene matches: 4. The CDR3 reads CASSDRQGNYGYTF. For the CDR3, the DNA is TGCGCCAGCAGCGATCGACAGGGGAACTATGGCTACACCTTC.

The table lists this clone with a few counts. V is TRBV29-1 and J is TRBJ2-1; 8 bases are shared with TRBD2. Trimming removed 8 bases from V and 6 bases from J; junction bases left unmatched: 9. From germline, CDR1 is SQVTM and CDR2 ANQGSEA. The CDR3 contains 13 residues. CDR3 in DNA: TGCAGCAGCGGGAGCCCCCGGGGCAATGAGCAGTTCTTC. It specifies CSSGSPRGNEQFF.

The chain uses TRBV2 and TRBJ1-3; D uncertain. This CDR3 spans 16 amino acids. Trimming cost V 1 base and J 0 bases, with 10 bases left between them. Germline loops: CDR1 SNHLY, CDR2 FYNNEI. Written as DNA, the CDR3 is TGTGCCAGCAGTGAAGGGACGGAGGGCTCTGGAAACACCATATATTTT. It encodes CASSEGTEGSGNTIYF.

The chain has TRBV10-3 and TRBJ1-1; the D gene is possibly TRBD1 (6 bases). The CDR3 loop spans 12 amino acids. The germline V gene has CDR1 ENHRY and CDR2 SYGVKD. V lost 6 bases to trimming and J lost 6 bases, with 11 bases between them. The CDR3: CAISGGQSEAFF. DNA for the CDR3: TGTGCCATCAGCGGGGGGCAATCTGAAGCTTTCTTT.

J is TRBJ1-1 and V is TRBV29-1, with D perhaps TRBD1 (5 bases). Germline CDR1 reads SQVTM; CDR2 reads ANQGSEA. The CDR3 covers 13 residues. V was cut by 1 base and J by 1 base, with 7 bases left in between. The CDR3, as DNA: TGCAGCGTTGAAGGGGGCTCGAACACTGAAGCTTTCTTT. Translation gives CSVEGGSNTEAFF.

The gene calls are TRBV2 and TRBJ2-2; D might be TRBD1 (6 bases). CDR3 length: 16 amino acids. V was pared by 2 bases and J by 1 base, with 11 bases between. The germline V gene has CDR1 SNHLY and CDR2 FYNNEI. This CDR3 is CASSETYRENTGELFF. In nucleotides, the CDR3 is TGTGCCAGCAGTGAAACGTACAGGGAGAACACCGGGGAGCTGTTTTTT.

The chain couples TRBV5-6 to TRBJ2-7, with a tentative D call TRBD1 (6 bases). With 0 bases removed from V and 1 base from J, the gap between germline ends came to 8 bases. Germline-derived CDR1 and CDR2 are SGHDT and YYEEEE. The length of the CDR3 is 14 residues. The DNA for the CDR3 is TGTGCCAGCAGCTTGGAAACAGGGTCCTACGAGCAGTACTTC. As protein: CASSLETGSYEQYF.

This clone came up a few times. The chain combines TRBV13 with TRBJ1-1; TRBD1 matches at 7 bases. Germline lookup yields CDR1 PRHDT and CDR2 FYEKMQ (reference sequence). V dropped 7 bases and J dropped 6; count of bases not matched to a gene: 17. The CDR3 extends over 16 amino acids. The CDR3: CASKSLSTGSGPEAFF. DNA for the CDR3: TGTGCCAGCAAGTCCCTTTCGACAGGGTCGGGGCCTGAAGCTTTCTTT.

The chain is built from TRBV7-3 and TRBJ2-1, with 9 bases that match TRBD2. The CDR3 spans 16 residues. The trim removed 3 bases at V and 7 bases at J, leaving 10 bases unmatched. The V gene's germline CDR1 is SGHTA and CDR2 FQGTGA. The CDR3 loop reads CASSFSSGEGDNEQFF. The DNA of the CDR3 is TGTGCCAGCAGCTTCTCTAGCGGGGAAGGAGATAATGAGCAGTTCTTC.

This chain connects TRBV6-1 to TRBJ2-7; D is uncertain. The CDR3 is made up of 12 amino acids. V gave up 6 bases and J gave up 3 bases, with 9 bases separating them. CDR1 MNHNS and CDR2 SASEGT come from the germline V gene. CDR3 bases: TGTGCCAGCAGCCCTGGGTTCTACGAGCAGTACTTC. This sequence encodes CASSPGFYEQYF.